This T cell receptor (beta chain) derives from a study of T cells in Graves' hyperthyroidism and ophthalmopathy. Study summary: Specimen type is peripheral blood, collected at initial diagnosis prior to any treatment. Regarding the study as a whole: Ophthalmopathy was identified by the model a median around 5.9 months ahead of onset.

Diagnostic assessment was based on clinical symptoms, serum thyroxine and TRAb, thyroid ultrasound and orbital computed tomography. Note on this clonotype: What it binds is not known.

It was RNA transcripts that yielded the amplified TCR beta CDR3 regions. Initially, a first-round RT-PCR of the TCR CDR3 employed the HTBI primer set. TCRdb reprocessed the multiplex PCR reads via MiXCR and lists one record per CDR3 protein. The sample yields 250,000 to 300,000 distinct CDR3 sequences, 15% to 20% seen once. The receptor was isolated from a man between 45 and 60 years old with Graves' ophthalmopathy. Input material: blood.

The CDR3 DNA follows: TGTGCCTGGAAGGCTAGCGGGGGACACACCGGGGAGCTGTTTTTT. This translates into CAWKASGGHTGELFF. The chain uses TRBV30 and TRBJ2-2; TRBD2 agrees at 10 bases. V gave up 4 bases and J gave up 3 bases; unmatched junction bases: 5. The CDR3 is 15 residues long. CDR1 is GTSNPN and CDR2 is SVGIG in the germline V gene (reference sequence).